This T cell receptor beta chain was sequenced in a study of T cell responses to AZD1222 COVID-19 vaccine. Across the whole study: Second-dose recipients at about 4 or about 12 weeks were treated as one pooled group.

Assay: immunoSEQ multiplex PCR; the TCRdb copy retains only in-frame clones and omits some. The sample shows under 150,000 clones, roughly nine tenths of them seen only once. CDR1 is SGHTA, CDR2 FQGTGA, per germline. The CDR3 is 12 residues long. V was cut by 5 bases and J by 9 bases, with 11 bases left in between. This chain links TRBV7-3 with TRBJ1-3, with TRBD1 as a possible D gene (5 bases). This specimen was peripheral blood, taken on day 0 of AZD1222 vaccination. This TCR came from an adult in good health. For the CDR3, the DNA is TGTGCCAGCAGCGACTTTGGGGGCACCATATATTTT. Residues: CASSDFGGTIYF. The full variable domain, in which reference TRBV7-3 and TRBJ1-3 provide the parts outside the CDR3, is GAGVSQTPSNKVTEKGKYVELRCDPISGHTALYWYRQSLGQGPEFLIYFQGTGAADDSGLPNDRFFAVRPEGSVSTLKIQRTERGDSAVYLCASSDFGGTIYFGEGSWLTVV.